This T cell receptor (beta chain) was obtained from a study of cytomegalovirus exposure and HLA in healthy donors. Turning to the study itself: A prior analysis found 117 million unique TCR beta sequences from around 180 million T cells. General study points: Likely technical artifact: a cluster of highly shared sequence variants.

It was with 60 Vbeta and 13 Jbeta primers that the PCR ran. The method was immunoSEQ multiplex PCR; TCRdb's version includes in-frame clones alone and lacks a portion of them. Counted here are around 190,000 clones, 70% to 85% occurring once; the ten biggest clones make up about 1.3%. V was cut by 4 bases and J by 6 bases, with 11 bases left in between. The CDR3 loop spans 12 amino acids. Germline CDR1 is SGHRS and CDR2 is YFSETQ. A word on this clone: The antigen remains unidentified.

This sequence originates from a girl aged 2-15 years in good health and CMV-seropositive. The chain employs TRBV5-1 and TRBJ2-7, with D maybe TRBD1 (6 bases). Sample: PBMCs. The CDR3 sequence is CASSATGCEQYF. The CDR3 bases are TGCGCCAGCAGCGCAACAGGGTGCGAGCAGTACTTC.